The 27 T cell receptor beta chains reported below all come from one sample, sequenced in a study of T cell responses to AZD1222 COVID-19 vaccine (dated by TCRdb to about 2021). In light of the paper, this sample's time point label describes: baseline before first vaccination. Libraries were constructed by the immunoSEQ multiplex PCR assay. This immuneACCESS table, as held by TCRdb, lists in-frame sequences with V and J called but not all clones. Of the missing ones, under half trace to an unresolved V gene in checked studies; the others have no known cause. The sample data list some 120,000 clones, and about 89% of these were observed just once. 5.4% of the sample is in the top ten clones. This material consisted of peripheral blood, taken on day 0 of AZD1222 vaccination. All receptors derive from an adult in good health.

J is TRBJ1-2 and V is TRBV13, with 8 positions matching TRBD1. Germline lookup yields CDR1 PRHDT and CDR2 FYEKMQ (reference sequence). This CDR3 has 15 residues. Losses at the gene ends were 5 bases for V and 5 bases for J; bases not matched to a gene: 10. Here the CDR3 reads CASSPGDRRGYGYTF. CDR3 DNA sequence: TGTGCCAGCAGCCCGGGGGACAGGCGAGGGTATGGCTACACCTTC.

This chain uses TRBV7-3 with TRBJ2-1; D remains unclear. Trimming took 2 bases from V and 8 from J, leaving 16 bases between them. Germline values: CDR1 SGHTA, CDR2 FQGTGA. The CDR3 covers 15 residues. CDR3 protein: CASSLGRSLRDEQFF. The DNA for the CDR3 is TGTGCCAGCAGCTTAGGACGTTCACTTCGGGATGAGCAGTTCTTC.

This chain connects TRBV25-1 to TRBJ2-3; 10 bases align to TRBD1. CDR3 length: 15 residues. Germline-derived CDR1 and CDR2 are MGHDK and SYGVNS. V gave up 4 bases and J gave up 3 bases; unmatched junction bases: 4. The CDR3 protein is CASSVGTGETDTQYF. The CDR3 region has the DNA TGTGCCAGCAGTGTAGGGACAGGGGAGACAGATACGCAGTATTTT.

The DNA of the CDR3 is TGTGCCAGCAGCTTGGACAGTGCAACTAATGAAAAACTGTTTTTT. This gives the protein CASSLDSATNEKLFF. The rearrangement joins TRBV5-4 to TRBJ1-4; D remains unclear. Germline V gene data show CDR1 as SGHNT and CDR2 as YYREEE (reference sequence). The CDR3 has 15 amino acids. The V end was cut by 0 bases, the J end by 0 bases, with 6 bases between. The full variable domain, with the rest looked up from reference TRBV5-4 and TRBJ1-4, is ETGVTQSPTHLIKTRGQQVTLRCSSQSGHNTVSWYQQALGQGPQFIFQYYREEENGRGNFPPRFSGLQFPNYSSELNVNALELDDSALYLCASSLDSATNEKLFFGSGTQLSVL.

This sequence joins TRBV28 and TRBJ1-1; 9 bases map to TRBD1. Trimming took 5 bases from V and 10 from J; bases not matched to a gene: 8. Germline V CDR1 and CDR2: MDHEN, SYDVKM. The CDR3 covers 13 residues. This CDR3 reads CASSEIQGAVAFF. In DNA, the CDR3 is TGTGCCAGCAGTGAGATACAGGGGGCAGTAGCTTTCTTT.

V usage is TRBV23-1 and J usage is TRBJ2-6; 7 bases map to TRBD1. TRBV23-1 has ORF status, its function being uncertain. The CDR3 has 16 amino acids. The ends lost 4 bases at V and 0 bases at J; junction bases unmatched: 3. CDR3 DNA sequence: TGCGCCAGCAGTCGGACAGGTGCCTCTGGGGCCAACGTCCTGACTTTC. It is translated as CASSRTGASGANVLTF.

The chain couples TRBV10-1 to TRBJ1-1; D is perhaps TRBD1 (6 bases). The CDR3 loop spans 11 amino acids. V lost 3 bases, J lost 10 bases, and 9 bases lay in between. In germline, CDR1 is WNHNN, CDR2 SYGVQD (reference sequence). The DNA for the CDR3 is TGCGCCAGCAGTGACGGACAGAGAGCTTTCTTT. It encodes CASSDGQRAFF.

The CDR3 DNA is TGTGCCAGCAGCTCAGGAAGTGGCGGACCGCTTTCAGGAAACACCATATATTTT. The encoded protein is CASSSGSGGPLSGNTIYF. The V call is TRBV7-3, the J call TRBJ1-3, with unresolved D. The V and J ends lost 4 bases and 4 bases respectively, with 23 bases between them. The CDR3 has 18 residues. Germline CDR1 reads SGHTA; CDR2 reads FQGTGA.

V and J are TRBV7-2 and TRBJ1-1; tentative D call: TRBD1 (6 bases). This CDR3 spans 13 amino acids. Trimming removed 1 base from V and 8 bases from J, with 11 bases in between. Per the germline V gene, CDR1 is SGHTA and CDR2 is FQGNSA. The CDR3 loop reads CASSLVGGLEAFF. In DNA form, the CDR3 reads TGTGCCAGCAGCTTAGTGGGGGGGCTGGAAGCTTTCTTT.

V is TRBV2 and J is TRBJ1-1; 7 nucleotides match TRBD1. J gave up 4 bases and V 8 bases, and 16 bases lay outside the gene matches. The CDR3 is 16 amino acids. The germline CDR1 and CDR2 sequences are SNHLY and FYNNEI. The CDR3 DNA reads as TGTGCCAGCCCCCTTAGACAGGGAGTGGGGGCCACTGAAGCTTTCTTT. Its protein product is CASPLRQGVGATEAFF.

This clone was counted a single time. The chain couples TRBV9 to TRBJ1-3; 7 bases line up with TRBD1. This CDR3 is built from 14 residues. Germline CDR1 is SGDLS and CDR2 is YYNGEE. The ends lost 0 bases at V and 4 bases at J; junction bases unmatched: 1. The CDR3 sequence is CASSVGTGGNTIYF. In DNA form, the CDR3 reads TGTGCCAGCAGCGTAGGGACAGGCGGAAACACCATATATTTT.

The CDR3 DNA reads as TGTGCCTGGAGGCAGGGCCCTCAGCCCCAGCATTTT. This encodes CAWRQGPQPQHF. The chain combines TRBV30 with TRBJ1-5; D is perhaps TRBD1 (5 bases). The V gene lost 3 bases and the J gene lost 6 bases, with 9 bases spanning the gap. The germline V gene has CDR1 GTSNPN and CDR2 SVGIG (reference sequence). The CDR3 has 12 amino acids. The full variable domain, completed using reference TRBV30 and TRBJ1-5, is SQTIHQWPATLVQPVGSPLSLECTVEGTSNPNLYWYRQAAGRGLQLLFYSVGIGQISSEVPQNLSASRPQDRQFILSSKKLLLSDSGFYLCAWRQGPQPQHFGDGTRLSIL.

In its sample, this clone was seen once. The chain uses TRBV5-1 and TRBJ1-1; D not resolved. The V end lost 4 bases, the J end lost 3 bases, and 7 bases lay between the germline ends. CDR1 SGHRS and CDR2 YFSETQ come from the germline V gene. The CDR3 sequence is 12 residues long. CDR3 loop: CASSPGYTEAFF. Written as DNA, the CDR3 is TGCGCCAGCAGCCCAGGATACACTGAAGCTTTCTTT.

The CDR3 DNA follows: TGTGCCAGCAGTGAAGCAAGAGCAGGGGGGCCCTACGAGCAGTACTTC. Translated, it gives CASSEARAGGPYEQYF. V gene TRBV2 combines with J gene TRBJ2-7; weak D call: TRBD1 (7 bases). Germline values: CDR1 SNHLY, CDR2 FYNNEI. This CDR3 is built from 16 residues. Deletions cut 0 bases from V and 2 bases from J, with 14 bases between.

V gene TRBV6-5 combines with J gene TRBJ2-6, with 10 nucleotides matching TRBD1. J gave up 2 bases and V 2 bases, and 0 bases lay outside the gene matches. Germline V gene lookup returns CDR1 MNHEY and CDR2 SVGAGI. The CDR3 totals 16 residues. The CDR3 coding sequence is TGTGCCAGCAGTTACGGGACAGGGGCTGGGGCCAACGTCCTGACTTTC. Amino acid sequence: CASSYGTGAGANVLTF.

This clone was recorded only once. The chain employs TRBV18 and TRBJ1-1, with D unclear. V lost 6 bases, J lost 1 base, and 6 bases lay in between. The CDR3 has 12 residues. From germline, CDR1 is KGHSH and CDR2 LQKENI. CDR3 in amino acids: CASSPGNTEAFF. In DNA, the CDR3 is TGTGCCAGCTCTCCGGGGAACACTGAAGCTTTCTTT.

V gene TRBV30 combines with J gene TRBJ1-3; TRBD1 matches at 7 bases. Germline V lookup: CDR1 GTSNPN, CDR2 SVGIG (reference sequence). V trimming: 3 bases; J trimming: 0 bases; junction bases outside the gene matches: 5. CDR3 size: 15 residues. This CDR3 reads CAWRSRQGSGNTIYF. CDR3 in DNA: TGTGCCTGGAGATCGCGACAGGGCTCTGGAAACACCATATATTTT. The whole variable domain, filled in from reference TRBV30 and TRBJ1-3, reads SQTIHQWPATLVQPVGSPLSLECTVEGTSNPNLYWYRQAAGRGLQLLFYSVGIGQISSEVPQNLSASRPQDRQFILSSKKLLLSDSGFYLCAWRSRQGSGNTIYFGEGSWLTVV.

This clone was seen just once. This chain uses TRBV7-9 with TRBJ1-1, with D uncertain. The CDR3 spans 15 residues. V lost 5 bases to trimming and J lost 3 bases, with 16 bases between them. Germline CDR1 SEHNR, CDR2 FQNEAQ (reference sequence). Here the CDR3 DNA reads TGTGCCAGCAGCCCAGAGAAGGGCCGGGACACTGAAGCTTTCTTT. It translates to CASSPEKGRDTEAFF.

The chain has TRBV3-1 (or the pseudogene TRBV3-2) and TRBJ1-2; D is uncertain. V was cut by 0 bases and J by 7 bases, with 12 bases left in between. The CDR3 covers 14 residues. The germline CDR1 and CDR2 sequences are LGHDT and YNNKEL (reference sequence). The CDR3 DNA sequence: TGTGCCAGCAGCCAAGATCTAACCCAGCTTGGCTACACCTTC. This gives the protein CASSQDLTQLGYTF.

This chain uses TRBV28 with TRBJ2-3; 8 nucleotides match TRBD1. The germline V gene encodes CDR1 MDHEN and CDR2 SYDVKM. V lost 8 bases, J lost 3 bases, and 7 bases stayed unmatched. This CDR3 region has 14 residues. Here the CDR3 DNA reads TGTGCCAGCGTTTGGGACAGGCTGACAGATACGCAGTATTTT. It codes for CASVWDRLTDTQYF. The full variable domain, in which reference TRBV28 and TRBJ2-3 provide the parts outside the CDR3, is DVKVTQSSRYLVKRTGEKVFLECVQDMDHENMFWYRQDPGLGLRLIYFSYDVKMKEKGDIPEGYSVSREKKERFSLILESASTNQTSMYLCASVWDRLTDTQYFGPGTRLTVL.

The V call is TRBV5-1, the J call TRBJ1-1, with 10 bases lining up with TRBD1. J lost 0 bases, V lost 3 bases, and 5 bases had no gene match. Germline CDR1 is SGHRS and CDR2 is YFSETQ. The CDR3 runs to 16 residues. The CDR3 here is CASSYPGQGMNTEAFF. The DNA for the CDR3 is TGCGCCAGCAGCTACCCGGGACAGGGGATGAACACTGAAGCTTTCTTT.

The chain links TRBV4-2 to TRBJ2-1; possibly TRBD1 or TRBD2 for D (5 bases each). V was shortened by 3 bases and J by 8 bases, with 23 bases between the two germline ends. The germline CDR1 and CDR2 sequences are LGHNA and YNFKEQ. CDR3 length: 17 amino acids. The CDR3: CASSQFGKSGPLDEQFF. CDR3 DNA: TGTGCCAGCAGCCAGTTCGGCAAATCGGGGCCCTTGGATGAGCAGTTCTTC.

V gene TRBV4-2 combines with J gene TRBJ2-3; 7 bases are a match to TRBD1. Germline CDR1 is LGHNA and CDR2 is YNFKEQ. The ends lost 2 bases at V and 0 bases at J; junction bases unmatched: 5. This CDR3 has 16 amino acids. The CDR3 DNA sequence: TGTGCCAGCAGCCAAATACAGGGGCTTAGCACAGATACGCAGTATTTT. As protein: CASSQIQGLSTDTQYF.

The gene calls are TRBV27 and TRBJ1-2; 7 bases agree with TRBD1. CDR1 MNHEY and CDR2 SMNVEV come from the germline V gene (reference sequence). The CDR3 sequence is 13 residues long. V was clipped by 2 bases and J by 8 bases; unmatched bases: 5. CDR3: CASSLQGVGGYTF. CDR3 nucleotide sequence: TGTGCCAGCAGTTTACAGGGGGTTGGGGGCTACACCTTC.

This chain joins TRBV15 and TRBJ1-5, with 8 bases fitting TRBD1. J gave up 6 bases and V 6 bases, and 13 bases lay outside the gene matches. The CDR3 contains 16 residues. CDR1 is LNHNV and CDR2 is YYDKDF in the germline V gene (reference sequence). The CDR3 region is CATSFWQGANGQPQHF. The CDR3 DNA follows: TGTGCCACCAGTTTCTGGCAGGGGGCTAACGGTCAGCCCCAGCATTTT.

The chain combines TRBV2 with TRBJ2-2, with D possibly TRBD1 on 6 matching bases. The V gene's germline CDR1 is SNHLY and CDR2 FYNNEI. The CDR3 is 15 amino acids. V was cut by 0 bases and J by 5 bases, with 10 bases left in between. Here the CDR3 DNA reads TGTGCCAGCAGTGAAGCCAGGGGCGGTACCGGGGAGCTGTTTTTT. Protein product: CASSEARGGTGELFF.

The V gene is TRBV6-5, the J gene TRBJ1-5; D gene uncertain. The germline V gene encodes CDR1 MNHEY and CDR2 SVGAGI. With 0 bases removed from V and 4 bases from J, the gap between germline ends came to 10 bases. The CDR3 consists of 15 residues. CDR3 amino acids: CASSYSGQRNQPQHF. The CDR3 nucleotides are TGTGCCAGCAGTTACTCGGGTCAGAGGAATCAGCCCCAGCATTTT.